Below, one T cell receptor (beta chain) is given with its context. The sample belongs to a study of cytomegalovirus exposure and HLA in healthy donors. This CDR3 has 16 amino acids. Germline CDR1 reads SGDLS; CDR2 reads YYNGEE. With V trimmed by 4 bases and J by 6 bases, 13 bases remained unmatched. Libraries were prepared by immunoSEQ multiplex PCR; TCRdb keeps only in-frame clonotypes and omits some of them. The sample holds approximately 110,000 clones, just under 95% seen once. The sample taken for sequencing was PBMCs. The V call is TRBV9, the J call TRBJ2-3; 8 bases fit TRBD2. The clonotype originates from a woman aged 18-29 years in good health and CMV-seronegative. The CDR3: CASSPALAGGFDTQYF. CDR3 nucleotide sequence: TGTGCCAGCAGCCCCGCTCTAGCGGGCGGGTTTGATACGCAGTATTTT.